This TCR beta chain was obtained from a study of graft-versus-host responses after intestinal transplantation. Turning to the study itself: Transplants given to recipients were multivisceral, liver-intestinal, or isolated intestinal. The whole recipient group had anti-thymocyte globulin induction followed by tacrolimus and steroids for around three years. Study-wide points: The recipient marrow held GvH clones, and some of them showed up first in ileum or blood.

V shed 2 bases, J shed 4 bases, and the junction held 1 base outside the gene matches. This CDR3 comprises 14 residues. The germline gives CDR1 MNHNS, CDR2 SASEGT. Processing was applied to graft tissue in order to liberate intraepithelial and lamina propria lymphocytes. Judged by abundance, this clone is medium-sized (0.01 to 0.1%). What it binds is unknown. Measured with immunoSEQ multiplex PCR; TCRdb has only the in-frame clones, and not every one. The sample lists about 14,000 clones, approximately 80% occurring once. The TCR sequence derives from a human patient who received an intestinal transplant, so some T cells may come from the graft donor. The chain uses TRBV6-1 and TRBJ1-2; 10 bases fit TRBD1. The starting material was ileum tissue, obtained just over 26 days after intestinal transplant. CDR3 DNA sequence: TGTGCCAGCAGTGAAAGGACAGGGGGCTATGGCTACACCTTC. It translates to CASSERTGGYGYTF.